Below, 28 T cell receptor beta chains from the same sample are listed, as sequenced in a study of PD-1 blockade in classical Hodgkin lymphoma (dated by TCRdb to 2020 to 2021). Libraries were made using the immunoSEQ multiplex PCR assay. The table was pulled from immuneACCESS by TCRdb, which kept in-frame rearrangements only. Such tables lose some clones; where checked, under half of the loss comes from unresolved V genes, and the rest has no known cause. The sample table records 90,000 or so clones; about 93% of these occur just once. In total, the top ten clones hold less than 3% of the sample. This specimen's time point label, interpreted: cycle 2 day 1 (C2D1) of nivolumab. All trial patients had relapsed after autologous stem cell transplantation, with cohorts A, B and C differing in prior brentuximab vedotin exposure. The sequencing used peripheral blood mononuclear cells (PBMCs), collected before the second cycle of nivolumab. The receptors derive from a human donor with classical Hodgkin lymphoma.

The chain has TRBV11-3 and TRBJ2-1; 9 nucleotides match TRBD1. Germline CDR1 is SGHNT and CDR2 is YENEEA. This CDR3 region has 15 residues. The trim removed 5 bases at V and 7 bases at J, leaving 9 bases unmatched. This CDR3 reads CASSPSTDRGNEQFF. Here the CDR3 DNA reads TGTGCCAGCAGCCCTTCTACGGACAGGGGTAATGAGCAGTTCTTC.

The chain employs TRBV18 and TRBJ1-2; TRBD1 matches 7 bases. Germline V gives CDR1 KGHSH, CDR2 LQKENI. V trimming: 1 base; J trimming: 0 bases; junction bases outside the gene matches: 17. The CDR3 sequence is 20 residues long. The chain's CDR3 is CASSPLDKDPGQFTNYGYTF. The CDR3 DNA reads TGTGCCAGCTCACCACTTGATAAAGATCCGGGACAGTTTACTAACTATGGCTACACCTTC.

The V gene is TRBV30, the J gene TRBJ2-5, with TRBD2 matching over 8 bases. The V gene end was trimmed by 2 bases and the J gene end by 5 bases; junction bases not matched to a gene: 1. Germline assignment: CDR1 GTSNPN and CDR2 SVGIG (reference sequence). The CDR3 runs to 12 residues. The CDR3 protein is CAWSSGGETQYF. DNA for the CDR3: TGTGCCTGGAGTTCGGGGGGGGAGACCCAGTACTTC.

This chain joins TRBV19 and TRBJ2-3; D is uncertain. Germline CDR1 LNHDA, CDR2 SQIVND (reference sequence). Trimming removed 3 bases from V and 5 bases from J, with 15 bases in between. The CDR3 loop spans 15 amino acids. The CDR3 sequence is CASSMASLGVDTQYF. The CDR3 DNA is TGTGCCAGTAGTATGGCCTCCCTTGGCGTAGATACGCAGTATTTT. Filled out from reference TRBV19 and TRBJ2-3, the complete variable domain reads DGGITQSPKYLFRKEGQNVTLSCEQNLNHDAMYWYRQDPGQGLRLIYYSQIVNDFQKGDIAEGYSVSREKKESFPLTVTSAQKNPTAFYLCASSMASLGVDTQYFGPGTRLTVL.

This chain joins TRBV6-6 and TRBJ1-5, with D maybe TRBD1 (6 bases). The CDR3 runs to 15 residues. The V end was cut by 5 bases, the J end by 4 bases, with 15 bases between. CDR1 MNHNY and CDR2 SVGAGI come from the germline V gene (reference sequence). CDR3 region: CASSQDRLLNQPQHF. The DNA of the CDR3 is TGTGCCAGCAGTCAAGACAGGCTACTTAATCAGCCCCAGCATTTT.

V is TRBV11-2 and J is TRBJ2-5; D not certain. Germline CDR1 SGHAT, CDR2 FQNNGV. The CDR3 contains 11 residues. V lost 5 bases and J lost 7, with 8 bases in between. CDR3 coding DNA: TGTGCCAGCAGCCAAGGTGGGACCCAGTACTTC. As protein: CASSQGGTQYF.

The chain has TRBV21-1 and TRBJ1-1. TRBV21-1 is a pseudogene locus. This CDR3 spans 16 amino acids. CDR3 DNA: TGTGCCAGCTACCGGGAGGGGCGAAAGGTGTGGACTGAAGCTTTCTTT. It is translated as CASYREGRKVWTEAFF.

The rearrangement uses TRBV27 and TRBJ2-1; 8 bases align to TRBD2. J was trimmed by 7 bases and V by 5 bases; bases with no gene match: 16. Germline CDR1 reads MNHEY; CDR2 reads SMNVEV (reference sequence). The CDR3 is 17 amino acids. CDR3 residues: CASSVPGRALYLNEQFF. CDR3 coding DNA: TGTGCCAGCAGTGTCCCCGGGAGGGCCCTTTATTTGAATGAGCAGTTCTTC.

This clone was detected a few times. Distinct nucleotide sequences in the sample also encode this CDR3. The CDR3 reads CASSYSGQGAYEQYF. The CDR3 coding sequence is TGTGCCAGCAGTTACTCCGGCCAGGGGGCGTACGAGCAGTACTTC. The gene calls are TRBV6-6 and TRBJ2-7, with 8 bases identical to TRBD1. Germline V gives CDR1 MNHNY, CDR2 SVGAGI (reference sequence). This CDR3 spans 15 amino acids. The ends lost 0 bases at V and 4 bases at J; junction bases unmatched: 5.

The rearrangement links TRBV25-1 to TRBJ1-4, with D perhaps matching TRBD1 (6 bases). There are 15 residues in the CDR3. Germline V lookup: CDR1 MGHDK, CDR2 SYGVNS. V lost 2 bases and J 4 bases, leaving 11 bases between the germline ends. The CDR3 DNA reads as TGTGCCAGCAGTGAACCCCGGGGGCTTAATGAAAAACTGTTTTTT. This codes for CASSEPRGLNEKLFF. Using reference TRBV25-1 and TRBJ1-4 for the parts outside the CDR3, the full variable domain is EADIYQTPRYLVIGTGKKITLECSQTMGHDKMYWYQQDPGMELHLIHYSYGVNSTEKGDLSSESTVSRIRTEHFPLTLESARPSHTSQYLCASSEPRGLNEKLFFGSGTQLSVL.

This clone was observed once. The chain combines TRBV6-5 with TRBJ2-1; no firm D call. The germline gives CDR1 MNHEY, CDR2 SVGAGI. The ends were cut back, 7 bases at V and 5 bases at J, with 15 bases in the middle. The CDR3 sequence is 14 residues long. The CDR3 bases are TGTGCCAGCACCCCACCCGGGCAGAACAATGAGCAGTTCTTC. Protein sequence: CASTPPGQNNEQFF.

The chain has TRBV27 and TRBJ2-3, with D possibly being TRBD2 (7 bases). CDR3 size: 16 residues. V was pared by 2 bases and J by 4 bases, with 16 bases between. Germline V gene data show CDR1 as MNHEY and CDR2 as SMNVEV (reference sequence). The CDR3 is CASSLIGGARSDTQYF. The CDR3 DNA sequence: TGTGCCAGCAGTTTAATTGGGGGGGCGAGGTCAGATACGCAGTATTTT.

J is TRBJ2-1 and V is TRBV10-3; a weak D match, TRBD2 (5 bases). The V end lost 6 bases, the J end lost 4 bases, and 10 bases lay between the germline ends. Germline V gene lookup returns CDR1 ENHRY and CDR2 SYGVKD. The CDR3 sequence is 13 residues long. CDR3 nucleotide sequence: TGTGCCATCAGAACCGGGGAATACAATGAGCAGTTCTTC. It encodes CAIRTGEYNEQFF.

This clone has a single count. The V call is TRBV7-8, the J call TRBJ2-7, with D tentatively TRBD1 (7 bases). Germline values: CDR1 SGHVS, CDR2 FQNEAQ. V dropped 2 bases and J dropped 5 bases, with 13 bases sitting between them. This CDR3 comprises 14 residues. The CDR3 sequence: CASSLPTGRNEQYF. CDR3 in DNA: TGTGCCAGCAGCTTACCGACAGGGAGGAACGAGCAGTACTTC.

This clone was observed a single time. Other DNA sequences in this sample translate to the same CDR3. The rearrangement links TRBV27 to TRBJ1-3; unclear D gene. CDR1 and CDR2 from the germline V gene are MNHEY and SMNVEV (reference sequence). Trimming took off 3 bases at V and 2 bases at J, with 8 bases between the two ends. The CDR3 runs to 14 residues. The CDR3, as DNA: TGTGCCAGCAGTTTCCTCGGACCTGGAAACACCATATATTTT. This gives the protein CASSFLGPGNTIYF.

V usage is TRBV5-4 and J usage is TRBJ2-3, with a tentative D call TRBD1 (5 bases). CDR1 and CDR2 (germline): SGHNT, YYREEE (reference sequence). V was cut by 4 bases and J by 6 bases, with 15 bases left in between. The CDR3 contains 14 residues. This CDR3 is CASSLRQPVDTQYF. In DNA form, the CDR3 reads TGTGCCAGCAGCCTCCGACAGCCGGTGGATACGCAGTATTTT.

The CDR3 protein is CASRGPNAEGGKQYF. The CDR3 coding sequence is TGTGCCAGCAGGGGGCCCAACGCGGAGGGTGGGAAGCAGTACTTC. The chain has TRBV28 and TRBJ2-7, with D maybe TRBD2 (6 bases). CDR3 length: 15 residues. The V end lost 6 bases, the J end lost 8 bases, and 23 bases lay between the germline ends. The germline gives CDR1 MDHEN, CDR2 SYDVKM.

The CDR3 region is CASSVKGMEYYNSPLHF. The CDR3 DNA follows: TGTGCCAGCAGTGTTAAGGGAATGGAGTACTATAATTCACCCCTCCACTTT. V and J are TRBV2 and TRBJ1-6; D ambiguous. This CDR3 spans 17 amino acids. Trimming pared 4 bases from V and 3 bases from J, leaving 16 bases between. Looked up from germline, CDR1 is SNHLY and CDR2 is FYNNEI.

V usage is TRBV18 and J usage is TRBJ2-2; TRBD2 matches 10 bases. The CDR3 length is 17 residues. Germline-derived CDR1 and CDR2 are KGHSH and LQKENI. The ends lost 1 base at V and 4 bases at J; junction bases unmatched: 6. The CDR3 loop reads CASSPLQAGGATGELFF. Here the CDR3 DNA reads TGTGCCAGCTCACCACTACAAGCGGGAGGGGCCACCGGGGAGCTGTTTTTT.

This chain uses TRBV11-3 with TRBJ2-1; D is unresolved. Germline values: CDR1 SGHNT, CDR2 YENEEA. CDR3 length: 14 residues. The V gene lost 5 bases and the J gene lost 0 bases, with 8 bases spanning the gap. The CDR3 region has the DNA TGTGCCAGCAGCCCCCCGGGCTCCTACAATGAGCAGTTCTTC. As protein: CASSPPGSYNEQFF.

This clone was seen just once. This chain links TRBV5-4 with TRBJ2-7; TRBD2 agrees at 7 bases. Germline CDR1 SGHNT, CDR2 YYREEE (reference sequence). The CDR3 extends over 12 amino acids. V lost 4 bases, J lost 3 bases, and 1 base stayed unmatched. CDR3 protein: CASSREGYEQYF. The CDR3 nucleotides are TGTGCCAGCAGCAGGGAGGGCTACGAGCAGTACTTC.

This clone has just a few counts. J is TRBJ2-1 and V is TRBV19, with D unclear. The CDR3 loop spans 13 amino acids. From germline, CDR1 is LNHDA and CDR2 SQIVND (reference sequence). The germline V and J ends were trimmed by 1 base and 10 bases, with 11 bases remaining between them. This CDR3 is CASSIGSLTEQFF. Written as DNA, the CDR3 is TGTGCCAGTAGTATAGGATCCTTGACCGAGCAGTTCTTC.

V and J are TRBV2 and TRBJ2-7, with D unresolved. The CDR3 consists of 11 residues. V was shortened by 4 bases and J by 6 bases, with 7 bases between the two germline ends. Germline V gene sequence: CDR1 SNHLY, CDR2 FYNNEI. The CDR3 here is CASSVVFEQYF. DNA for the CDR3: TGTGCCAGCAGTGTTGTTTTCGAGCAGTACTTC.

This clone was detected only once. The chain combines TRBV21-1 with TRBJ1-5. TRBV21-1 corresponds to a pseudogene. This CDR3 contains 15 residues. CDR3 protein: CASSKEESPNQPQHF. The CDR3 DNA sequence: TGTGCCAGCAGCAAAGAGGAATCCCCCAATCAGCCCCAGCATTTT.

J is TRBJ2-3 and V is TRBV19; tentatively, D is TRBD1 or TRBD2 (5 bases each). CDR3 length: 12 amino acids. Germline V gene data show CDR1 as LNHDA and CDR2 as SQIVND (reference sequence). The V end lost 6 bases, the J end lost 9 bases, and 13 bases lay between the germline ends. The CDR3 nucleotides are TGTGCCAGTAGCCCTCTGGGGGTCACGCAGTATTTT. It is translated as CASSPLGVTQYF.

This chain's CDR3 is CASSLEGGLRRQETQYF. As DNA, the CDR3 is TGTGCCAGCAGCTTAGAAGGGGGTCTGCGACGCCAAGAGACCCAGTACTTC. The chain has TRBV7-2 and TRBJ2-5, with D perhaps TRBD1 (6 bases). The CDR3 contains 17 residues. Germline V gene lookup returns CDR1 SGHTA and CDR2 FQGNSA. The germline V and J ends were trimmed by 1 base and 1 base, with 16 bases remaining between them.

This clone was seen only once. V gene TRBV20-1 combines with J gene TRBJ2-7; no clear D. Germline assignment: CDR1 DFQATT and CDR2 SNEGSKA (reference sequence). The V end lost 3 bases, the J end lost 4 bases, and 7 bases lay between the germline ends. The CDR3 totals 11 residues. CDR3 DNA sequence: TGCAGTGCTAGCAGCGCTTACGAGCAGTACTTC. This encodes CSASSAYEQYF.

The rearrangement links TRBV19 to TRBJ2-5, with D tentatively TRBD1 (5 bases). The V gene lost 0 bases and the J gene lost 1 base, with 6 bases spanning the gap. The CDR3 spans 14 residues. Germline V CDR1 and CDR2: LNHDA, SQIVND (reference sequence). The CDR3 spells CASSIDRAQETQYF. CDR3 coding DNA: TGTGCCAGTAGTATAGACAGGGCCCAAGAGACCCAGTACTTC.